The source of this T cell receptor (beta chain) is a study of response to subunit inactivated influenza vaccine. This clonotype was seen a few times. Its specificity is not known. Study conclusions and caveats: Authors suggested few new T cells are recruited by each seasonal influenza vaccination.

With 3 bases removed from V and 6 bases from J, the gap between germline ends came to 15 bases. This CDR3 is 15 amino acids long. TCRdb re-called the RT-PCR reads with MiXCR, one entry per CDR3 protein. The repertoire has hundreds of thousands of distinct CDR3 sequences, about 11% of them found once; the top ten carry around 10%. Another study also made use of these data, one on T cells expressing NK-cell markers. This second study says: cDNA encoding TCR beta was synthesized via 5'RACE template switching incorporating UMIs.

The source was PBMCs from blood, collected on the day of vaccination. The chain carries TRBV12-3 or TRBV12-4 and TRBJ2-1; no definite D call. This sequence originates from a middle-aged man who received an inactivated influenza vaccine. The CDR3 reads CASSFPLGPPNEQFF. The CDR3 coding sequence is TGTGCCAGCAGTTTCCCGCTTGGCCCACCCAATGAGCAGTTCTTC.